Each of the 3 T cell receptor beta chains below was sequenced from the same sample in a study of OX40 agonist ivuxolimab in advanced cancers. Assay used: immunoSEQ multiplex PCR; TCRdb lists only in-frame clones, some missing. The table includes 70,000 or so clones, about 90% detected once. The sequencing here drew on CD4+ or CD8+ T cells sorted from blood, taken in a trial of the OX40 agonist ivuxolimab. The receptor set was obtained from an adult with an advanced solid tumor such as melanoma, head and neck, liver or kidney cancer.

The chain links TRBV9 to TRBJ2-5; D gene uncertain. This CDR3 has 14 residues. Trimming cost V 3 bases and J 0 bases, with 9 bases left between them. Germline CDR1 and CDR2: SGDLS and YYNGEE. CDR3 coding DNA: TGTGCCAGCAGCGGCCGGTTGGACCAAGAGACCCAGTACTTC. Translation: CASSGRLDQETQYF.

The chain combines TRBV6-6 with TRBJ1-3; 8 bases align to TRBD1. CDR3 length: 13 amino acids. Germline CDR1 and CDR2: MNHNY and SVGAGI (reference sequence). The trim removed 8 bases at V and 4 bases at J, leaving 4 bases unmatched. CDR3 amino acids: CASAAGGGNTIYF. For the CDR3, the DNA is TGTGCCAGCGCAGCAGGGGGCGGAAACACCATATATTTT.

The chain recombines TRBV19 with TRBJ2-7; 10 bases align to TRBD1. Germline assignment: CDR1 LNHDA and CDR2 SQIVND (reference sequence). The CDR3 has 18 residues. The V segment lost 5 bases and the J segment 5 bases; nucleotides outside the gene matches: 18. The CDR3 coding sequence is TGTGCCAGTAGTTATACCGGGACAGGGGACATCGGGGCCCACGAGCAGTACTTC. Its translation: CASSYTGTGDIGAHEQYF.